Each of the 6 T cell receptor beta chains below was sequenced from the same sample in a study of blood T cell repertoires in COVID-19. Sequenced by immunoSEQ multiplex PCR; TCRdb stores in-frame clones only, minus some. The repertoire includes around 130,000 clones, 84% of them detected once, and over 3% sits in the top ten. Sequenced input: PBMCs or T cells enriched from blood (not recorded which). All receptors derive from a woman in her 30s who had recovered from COVID-19.

The chain is built from TRBV11-3 and TRBJ2-2; no reliable D call. This CDR3 spans 12 amino acids. CDR1 and CDR2 (germline): SGHNT, YENEEA. V lost 6 bases and J 2 bases, leaving 4 bases between the germline ends. The CDR3 DNA reads TGTGCCAGCAGTCCAAACACCGGGGAGCTGTTTTTT. Protein sequence: CASSPNTGELFF.

V gene TRBV19 combines with J gene TRBJ1-4; D is uncertain. Trimming left V 7 bases short and J 2 bases short, with 14 bases between. Germline loops: CDR1 LNHDA, CDR2 SQIVND (reference sequence). This CDR3 spans 15 amino acids. CDR3 region: CASKSQPRTNEKLFF. The CDR3 DNA sequence: TGTGCCAGTAAAAGTCAACCCCGGACTAATGAAAAACTGTTTTTT.

V usage is TRBV6-5 and J usage is TRBJ1-1; 10 bases map to TRBD1. Germline CDR1 MNHEY, CDR2 SVGAGI. The V gene end was trimmed by 6 bases and the J gene end by 6 bases; junction bases not matched to a gene: 7. The CDR3 sequence is 14 residues long. The CDR3 here is CASRRGQGISEAFF. CDR3 bases: TGTGCCAGCAGACGGGGACAGGGGATCTCTGAAGCTTTCTTT.

The chain links TRBV14 to TRBJ2-1; 11 positions agree with TRBD2. V shed 4 bases and J 3 bases; nucleotides not matched to a gene: 5. CDR1 SGHDN and CDR2 FVKESK come from the germline V gene. This CDR3 spans 16 amino acids. The CDR3 bases are TGTGCCAGCAGCCCTTGGGGGACTAGCGGCTACAATGAGCAGTTCTTC. Protein product: CASSPWGTSGYNEQFF.

This chain links TRBV11-3 with TRBJ2-1; TRBD2 matches at 8 bases. V trimming: 4 bases; J trimming: 7 bases; junction bases outside the gene matches: 12. The CDR3 extends over 16 amino acids. The V gene's germline CDR1 is SGHNT and CDR2 YENEEA. Here the CDR3 reads CASSSQSGSGKNEQFF. CDR3 in DNA: TGTGCCAGCAGCTCCCAAAGCGGGAGTGGGAAGAATGAGCAGTTCTTC.

The V gene is TRBV5-4, the J gene TRBJ1-2; the D gene is possibly TRBD1 (5 bases). V dropped 0 bases and J dropped 5 bases, with 8 bases sitting between them. Germline values: CDR1 SGHNT, CDR2 YYREEE (reference sequence). The CDR3 spans 13 residues. For the CDR3, the DNA is TGTGCCAGCAGCTTGGTAAAGGGGTATGGCTACACCTTC. Translated: CASSLVKGYGYTF.